This T cell receptor beta chain was retrieved from a study of blood T cell repertoires in COVID-19. The overall study: Specimens from acute and convalescent COVID-19 originated in the United States, Italy and Spain. The cDNA or gDNA used as material had been derived from T cells, B-cell-depleted T cells, or PBMCs.

Per the authors' pipeline: Using reference gene primer amplification, nucleated cell counts were estimated. Here immunoSEQ multiplex PCR was the method, and the copy in TCRdb shows in-frame clones only, minus some. V, J and clone size are taken as reported in that table, and D and trimming were inferred from the DNA itself. The data contain some 43,000 clones, less than 85% of them seen just once; the ten biggest clones take up nearly 4.5%. The germline V gene encodes CDR1 KGHSH and CDR2 LQKENI. The CDR3 length is 16 residues. V lost 1 base and J lost 0, with 12 bases in between. This clone came up once.

This sequence joins TRBV18 and TRBJ1-2, with D perhaps TRBD1 (6 bases). This clonotype originated in a man in his fifties or sixties with active COVID-19. Input material: peripheral blood. Here the CDR3 DNA reads TGTGCCAGCTCACCACGCGCAGGGGATGCTAACTATGGCTACACCTTC. This sequence encodes CASSPRAGDANYGYTF.